The clone carrying this T cell receptor beta chain is classed as large (0.1 to 1%). This entry belongs to a study of spatial heterogeneity in lung cancer. Study at large: Among detected sequences, beta-chain ones consistently exceeded alpha-chain ones in number. Across the raw uncorrected reads, a unique TCR and UMI combination was observed, on average, more than ten times.

The presence of a unique molecular identifier marked each TCR cDNA molecule. Each CDR3 protein is one row after TCRdb ran MiXCR on the 5' RACE reads. This table has under 2,500 distinct CDR3 sequences, over 7.5% appearing once. The CDR3 is 15 residues long. In germline, CDR1 is SQVTM, CDR2 ANQGSEA. V lost 4 bases and J lost 6, with 22 bases in between. Time point reported: sample taken at primary tumor resection. Whole RNA was taken from tumor, nontumor lung or frozen PBMC; it was then sequenced unsorted. Untreated early-stage non-small cell lung cancer patients, 70 to 85 in total, were the donors. Source: normal lung tissue next to the tumor, taken at surgery. The sequence was collected from a male donor with early-stage non-small cell lung cancer. The chain recombines TRBV29-1 with TRBJ2-7; D is possibly TRBD1 (6 bases). As DNA, the CDR3 is TGCAGCGTTGGAATAGGGTCAGGGGTCCCGTCCGAGCAGTACTTC. Protein sequence: CSVGIGSGVPSEQYF.